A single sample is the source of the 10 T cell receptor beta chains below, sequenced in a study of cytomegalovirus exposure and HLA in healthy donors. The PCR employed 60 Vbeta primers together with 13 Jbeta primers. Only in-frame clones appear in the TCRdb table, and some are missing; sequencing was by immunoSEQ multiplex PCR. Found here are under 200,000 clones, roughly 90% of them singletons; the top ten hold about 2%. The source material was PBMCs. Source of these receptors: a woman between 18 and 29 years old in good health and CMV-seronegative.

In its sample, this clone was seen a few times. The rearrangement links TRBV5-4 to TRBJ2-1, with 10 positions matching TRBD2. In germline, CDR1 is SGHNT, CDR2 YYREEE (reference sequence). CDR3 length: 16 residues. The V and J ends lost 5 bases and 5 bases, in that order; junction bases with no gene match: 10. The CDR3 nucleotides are TGTGCCAGCAGACAGGCCGGGACTAGCGCCCACAATGAGCAGTTCTTC. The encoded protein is CASRQAGTSAHNEQFF.

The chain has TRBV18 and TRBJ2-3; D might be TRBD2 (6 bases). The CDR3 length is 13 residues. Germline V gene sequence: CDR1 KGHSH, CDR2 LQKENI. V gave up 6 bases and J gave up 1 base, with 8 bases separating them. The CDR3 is CASSPGGTDTQYF. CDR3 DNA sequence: TGTGCCAGCTCCCCGGGGGGCACAGATACGCAGTATTTT.

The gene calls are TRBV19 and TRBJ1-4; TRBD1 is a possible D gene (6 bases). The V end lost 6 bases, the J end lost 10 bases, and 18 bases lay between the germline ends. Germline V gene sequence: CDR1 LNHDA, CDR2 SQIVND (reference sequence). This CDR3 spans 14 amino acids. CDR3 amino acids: CASSRTGQSVKLFF. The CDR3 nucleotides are TGTGCCAGTAGCCGAACTGGACAGTCGGTAAAACTGTTTTTT.

The CDR3 loop reads CASSLGQGASYGYTF. DNA of the CDR3: TGTGCCAGCAGCTTAGGGCAGGGGGCAAGTTATGGCTACACCTTC. V and J are TRBV7-2 and TRBJ1-2; 8 nucleotides match TRBD1. The length of the CDR3 is 15 residues. V gave up 1 base and J gave up 5 bases; unmatched junction bases: 6. Germline CDR1 reads SGHTA; CDR2 reads FQGNSA. The variable domain in full, with the rest retrieved from reference TRBV7-2 and TRBJ1-2, is GAGVSQSPSNKVTEKGKDVELRCDPISGHTALYWYRQSLGQGLEFLIYFQGNSAPDKSGLPSDRFSAERTGGSVSTLTIQRTQQEDSAVYLCASSLGQGASYGYTFGSGTRLTVV.

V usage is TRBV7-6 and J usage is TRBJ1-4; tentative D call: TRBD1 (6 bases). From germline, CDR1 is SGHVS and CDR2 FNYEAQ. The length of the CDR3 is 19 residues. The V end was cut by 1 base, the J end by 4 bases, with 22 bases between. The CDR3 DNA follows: TGTGCCAGCAGCTTAGTCGCCCCGTACGGGGCAGGGGATAATGAAAAACTGTTTTTT. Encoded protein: CASSLVAPYGAGDNEKLFF.

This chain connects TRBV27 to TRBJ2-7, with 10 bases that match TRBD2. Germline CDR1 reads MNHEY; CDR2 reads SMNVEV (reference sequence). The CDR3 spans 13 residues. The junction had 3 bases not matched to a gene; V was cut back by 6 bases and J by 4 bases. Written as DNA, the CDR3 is TGTGCCAGCAGGGGACTAGCGTTTTACGAGCAGTACTTC. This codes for CASRGLAFYEQYF.

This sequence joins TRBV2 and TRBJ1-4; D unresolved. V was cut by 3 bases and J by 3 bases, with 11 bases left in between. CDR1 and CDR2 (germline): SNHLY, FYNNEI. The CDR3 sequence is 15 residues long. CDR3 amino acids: CASSERETANEKLFF. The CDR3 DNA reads TGTGCCAGCAGTGAGAGGGAGACTGCTAATGAAAAACTGTTTTTT.

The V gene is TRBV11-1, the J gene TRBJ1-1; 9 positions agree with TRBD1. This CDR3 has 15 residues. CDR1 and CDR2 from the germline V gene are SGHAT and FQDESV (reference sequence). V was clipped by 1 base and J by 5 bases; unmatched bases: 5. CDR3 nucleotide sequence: TGTGCCAGCAGCTTAGTGACAGGGGGACGGACTGAAGCTTTCTTT. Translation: CASSLVTGGRTEAFF.

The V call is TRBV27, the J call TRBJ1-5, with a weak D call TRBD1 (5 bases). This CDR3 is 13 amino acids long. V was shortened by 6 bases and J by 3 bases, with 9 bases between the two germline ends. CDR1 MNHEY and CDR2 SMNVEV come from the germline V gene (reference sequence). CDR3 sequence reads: CASRSTANQPQHF. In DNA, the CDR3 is TGTGCCAGCAGATCGACAGCCAATCAGCCCCAGCATTTT.

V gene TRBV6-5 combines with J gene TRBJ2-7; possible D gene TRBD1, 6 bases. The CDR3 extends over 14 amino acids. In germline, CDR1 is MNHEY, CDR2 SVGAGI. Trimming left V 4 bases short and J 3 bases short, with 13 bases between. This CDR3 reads CASSWASGDYEQYF. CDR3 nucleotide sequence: TGTGCCAGCAGTTGGGCCTCAGGGGACTACGAGCAGTACTTC.